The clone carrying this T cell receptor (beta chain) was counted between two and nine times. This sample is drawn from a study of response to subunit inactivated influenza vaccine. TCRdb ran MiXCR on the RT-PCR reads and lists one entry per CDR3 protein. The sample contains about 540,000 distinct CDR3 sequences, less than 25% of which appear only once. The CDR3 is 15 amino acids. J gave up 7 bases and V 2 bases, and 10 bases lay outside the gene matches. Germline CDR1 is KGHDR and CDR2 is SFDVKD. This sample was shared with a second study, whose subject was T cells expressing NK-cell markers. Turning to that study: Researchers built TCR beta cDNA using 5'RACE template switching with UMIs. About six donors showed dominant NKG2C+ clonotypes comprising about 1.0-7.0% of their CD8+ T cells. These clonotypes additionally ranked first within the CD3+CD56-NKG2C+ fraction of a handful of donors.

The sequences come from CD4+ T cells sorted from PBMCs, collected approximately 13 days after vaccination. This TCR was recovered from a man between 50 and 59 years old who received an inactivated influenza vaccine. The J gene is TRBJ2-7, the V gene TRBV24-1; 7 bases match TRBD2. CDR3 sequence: CATSDSQSGLSEQYF. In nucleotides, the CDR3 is TGTGCCACCAGTGATTCCCAATCGGGACTATCAGAGCAGTACTTC.